These 29 T cell receptor beta chains were sequenced from one sample in a study of T cells in Graves' hyperthyroidism and ophthalmopathy. Amplification of TCR beta CDR3 regions was performed using RNA transcripts as template. The primer set for the first-round RT-PCR of the TCR CDR3 was HTBI. Via MiXCR, TCRdb re-called the multiplex PCR reads, giving one row per CDR3 protein. The repertoire includes 490,000 or so distinct CDR3 sequences, approximately 22% of them detected once, and about 49% sits in the top ten. Sequencing was carried out using blood. Receptor source: a woman in her seventies with Graves' ophthalmopathy.

This clonotype was seen a few times. This chain joins TRBV6-2 or TRBV6-3 and TRBJ1-5, with D unclear. This CDR3 contains 14 residues. The germline V gene encodes CDR1 MNHEY and CDR2 SVGEGT. Trimming took off 2 bases at V and 6 bases at J, with 11 bases between the two ends. DNA of the CDR3: TGTGCCAGCAGTTACAGGCTTGGGGTTCAGCCCCAGCATTTT. It codes for CASSYRLGVQPQHF.

The chain employs TRBV6-4 and TRBJ2-7; 12 nucleotides match TRBD2. Germline V CDR1 and CDR2: MRHNA, SNTAGT. V lost 3 bases, J lost 6 bases, and 15 bases stayed unmatched. CDR3 length equals 18 residues. CDR3 in DNA: TGTGCCAGCAGTGATCCGGGGCTAGCGGGAGGGCGGGACCGCGAGCAGTACTTC. Its protein product is CASSDPGLAGGRDREQYF.

The V and J genes are TRBV3-1 and TRBJ2-5; no reliable D call. Germline CDR1 is LGHDT and CDR2 is YNNKEL (reference sequence). CDR3 size: 13 residues. The V end was cut by 5 bases, the J end by 4 bases, with 11 bases between. The CDR3 region has the DNA TGTGCCAGCAGCTCTGACCGGTTAGAGACCCAGTACTTC. As protein: CASSSDRLETQYF.

This clonotype was seen more than once but under ten times. V gene TRBV6-4 combines with J gene TRBJ2-7, with 14 nucleotides matching TRBD2. With 4 bases clipped from V and 4 bases from J, the junction kept 3 bases outside the gene matches. Germline loops: CDR1 MRHNA, CDR2 SNTAGT. The CDR3 runs to 15 residues. CDR3 bases: TGTGCCAGCAGTGCCCGGACTAGCGGGGGGTACGAGCAGTACTTC. It encodes CASSARTSGGYEQYF.

In this sample, this clonotype turned up many times. This chain links TRBV7-2 with TRBJ2-1; 14 bases fit TRBD2. The CDR3 covers 20 residues. Germline V gene sequence: CDR1 SGHTA, CDR2 FQGNSA. Trimming took 0 bases from V and 3 from J; bases not matched to a gene: 10. CDR3 bases: TGTGCCAGCAGCTTAGCCCGACTAGCGGGAGGGATTAAGGACTACAATGAGCAGTTCTTC. Protein sequence: CASSLARLAGGIKDYNEQFF.

This clonotype was seen many times. Here the CDR3 DNA reads TGTGCCAGCAGTGACTACAGGGGCCCCTACGAGCAGTACTTC. Translated: CASSDYRGPYEQYF. The chain uses TRBV2 and TRBJ2-7; 7 bases are shared with TRBD1. Germline V gene data show CDR1 as SNHLY and CDR2 as FYNNEI. The length of the CDR3 is 14 residues. V dropped 3 bases and J dropped 2; count of bases not matched to a gene: 4.

There are many counts of this clonotype. The chain joins TRBV28 to TRBJ1-1; D is possibly TRBD1 (6 bases). Trimming pared 1 base from V and 4 bases from J, leaving 13 bases between. Germline CDR1 and CDR2: MDHEN and SYDVKM. CDR3 size: 15 residues. Written as DNA, the CDR3 is TGTGCCAGCAGTTTATACGGGGGCGCGGGCACTGAAGCTTTCTTT. As protein: CASSLYGGAGTEAFF.

The chain couples TRBV2 to TRBJ1-6, with D unclear. The CDR3 spans 13 residues. Germline CDR1 reads SNHLY; CDR2 reads FYNNEI. The germline V and J ends were trimmed by 8 bases and 9 bases, with 14 bases remaining between them. The CDR3 DNA reads as TGTGCCAGCCGGCCCCTACCAGGTTCACCCCTCCACTTT. Its translation: CASRPLPGSPLHF.

This clonotype was counted a few times. The rearrangement joins TRBV6-1 to TRBJ2-3; D is uncertain. Deletions cut 7 bases from V and 0 bases from J, with 11 bases between. CDR1 and CDR2 (germline): MNHNS, SASEGT. The CDR3 contains 14 residues. This CDR3 is CASKWFWSTDTQYF. The CDR3 DNA reads TGTGCCAGCAAGTGGTTTTGGAGCACAGATACGCAGTATTTT.

This clonotype has a count of ten or more. The CDR3 loop reads CASESTRLGLAAFYEQYF. The CDR3 DNA reads as TGTGCCAGCGAAAGTACCCGGCTGGGACTAGCGGCTTTCTACGAGCAGTACTTC. The rearrangement joins TRBV2 to TRBJ2-7, with 11 bases identical to TRBD2. This CDR3 spans 18 amino acids. The V gene's germline CDR1 is SNHLY and CDR2 FYNNEI. The V segment lost 8 bases and the J segment 3 bases; nucleotides outside the gene matches: 18.

This chain connects TRBV5-1 to TRBJ2-3, with TRBD2 identical over 10 bases. The V gene end was trimmed by 3 bases and the J gene end by 0 bases; junction bases not matched to a gene: 10. The CDR3 loop spans 18 amino acids. Germline V CDR1 and CDR2: SGHRS, YFSETQ. The CDR3 DNA reads TGCGCCAGCAGCTCAATTATAGCGGGAGGATCTAGCACAGATACGCAGTATTTT. Translation: CASSSIIAGGSSTDTQYF.

This clonotype has a handful of counts. The chain combines TRBV5-1 with TRBJ1-2, with D possibly matching TRBD1 (5 bases). Germline lookup yields CDR1 SGHRS and CDR2 YFSETQ. This CDR3 region has 15 residues. The germline V and J ends were trimmed by 4 bases and 2 bases, with 15 bases remaining between them. In DNA, the CDR3 is TGCGCCAGCAGCCCCCGTGGGGGAACGAACTATGGCTACACCTTC. It codes for CASSPRGGTNYGYTF.

This chain joins TRBV7-3 and TRBJ2-7; the D gene is possibly TRBD1 (7 bases). Per germline, CDR1 SGHTA and CDR2 FQGTGA. The CDR3 consists of 14 residues. The V end was cut by 5 bases, the J end by 5 bases, with 16 bases between. The CDR3 sequence: CASSLHPRGDEQYF. As DNA, the CDR3 is TGTGCCAGCAGCCTCCACCCCAGGGGGGACGAGCAGTACTTC.

The V call is TRBV6-2 or TRBV6-3, the J call TRBJ2-1; D could derive from TRBD1 or TRBD2 (5 bases each). The CDR3 loop spans 16 amino acids. Germline V gene data show CDR1 as MNHEY and CDR2 as SVGEGT. Trimming pared 7 bases from V and 1 base from J, leaving 17 bases between. The CDR3 region has the DNA TGTGCCAGCACCCCCGGCCCGAGGGGTTCCTACAATGAGCAGTTCTTC. This gives the protein CASTPGPRGSYNEQFF.

The genes are TRBV7-9 and TRBJ2-2; 10 bases line up with TRBD1. V lost 3 bases and J lost 5; bases outside the gene matches: 6. CDR3 length: 16 residues. The germline V gene has CDR1 SEHNR and CDR2 FQNEAQ (reference sequence). For the CDR3, the DNA is TGTGCCAGCAGCTTGACAGGGGGCGTACGGACCGGGGAGCTGTTTTTT. Its protein is CASSLTGGVRTGELFF.

This chain joins TRBV5-1 and TRBJ1-3, with D perhaps matching TRBD1 (5 bases). Germline V gene lookup returns CDR1 SGHRS and CDR2 YFSETQ. V was cut by 6 bases and J by 0 bases, with 13 bases left in between. The CDR3 is 15 residues long. The CDR3 spells CASMGQGSSGNTIYF. CDR3 nucleotides: TGCGCCAGCATGGGCCAGGGTTCCTCTGGAAACACCATATATTTT.

This clonotype was found a few times. The chain joins TRBV19 to TRBJ2-2; 7 bases are a match to TRBD1. J gave up 6 bases and V 4 bases, and 5 bases lay outside the gene matches. Germline values: CDR1 LNHDA, CDR2 SQIVND (reference sequence). The CDR3 consists of 14 residues. Written as DNA, the CDR3 is TGTGCCAGTAGTAAAGACAGGGTGGCCGGGGAGCTGTTTTTT. Protein: CASSKDRVAGELFF.

This clonotype was observed a handful of times. This chain links TRBV20-1 with TRBJ2-3; tentatively, D is TRBD1 or TRBD2 (5 bases each). The germline V gene encodes CDR1 DFQATT and CDR2 SNEGSKA (reference sequence). The CDR3 runs 14 residues. The V end lost 1 base, the J end lost 10 bases, and 18 bases lay between the germline ends. The CDR3 nucleotides are TGCAGTGCTAGAGGGGGACCAATCGCCCCTCCGCAGTATTTT. Its protein is CSARGGPIAPPQYF.

On this clonotype: The junction departs from germline at one end; a sequencing error may be responsible. The chain employs TRBV7-9 and TRBJ2-3; TRBD2 might be the D (6 bases). The CDR3 is made up of 15 amino acids. Germline V CDR1 and CDR2: SEHNR, FQNEAQ (reference sequence). This CDR3 reads CAGSSSGLSTDTQYF. CDR3 bases: TGTGCCGGCAGCTCCTCGGGACTGTCCACAGATACGCAGTATTTT.

This rearrangement joins TRBV20-1 to TRBJ2-5; 8 bases agree with TRBD2. The CDR3 runs to 16 residues. V gave up 7 bases and J gave up 3 bases; unmatched junction bases: 16. Per germline, CDR1 DFQATT and CDR2 SNEGSKA (reference sequence). The CDR3 bases are TGCAGTGTGGATCGGGTCCCCAGCGGGGGAGAAGAGACCCAGTACTTC. This translates into CSVDRVPSGGEETQYF.

This clonotype was seen repeatedly, ten times or more. This chain links TRBV20-1 with TRBJ2-1; 7 bases map to TRBD1. The CDR3 consists of 11 residues. From germline, CDR1 is DFQATT and CDR2 SNEGSKA (reference sequence). V trimming: 2 bases; J trimming: 8 bases; junction bases outside the gene matches: 0. In nucleotides, the CDR3 is TGCAGTGCTAGACAGGGGGATGAGCAGTTCTTC. It is translated as CSARQGDEQFF.

This clonotype has just a few counts. The chain combines TRBV9 with TRBJ2-3, with 8 positions matching TRBD2. V shed 3 bases, J shed 4 bases, and the junction held 7 bases outside the gene matches. The CDR3 spans 15 residues. CDR1 is SGDLS and CDR2 is YYNGEE in the germline V gene. CDR3 bases: TGTGCCAGCAGCGAGACGCTAGCGGGCCCAGATACGCAGTATTTT. Protein: CASSETLAGPDTQYF.

The chain couples TRBV5-1 to TRBJ2-3; 10 bases agree with TRBD2. J gave up 5 bases and V 4 bases, and 4 bases lay outside the gene matches. This CDR3 region has 14 residues. The germline CDR1 and CDR2 sequences are SGHRS and YFSETQ. CDR3 DNA: TGCGCCAGCAGCGCTACTAGCGGGAAAGATACGCAGTATTTT. Residues: CASSATSGKDTQYF.

This clonotype was seen repeatedly, ten times or more. The chain couples TRBV6-1 to TRBJ2-7, with 11 bases identical to TRBD2. V shed 0 bases, J shed 4 bases, and the junction held 5 bases outside the gene matches. CDR3 length: 16 amino acids. Germline lookup yields CDR1 MNHNS and CDR2 SASEGT. The CDR3 spells CASSEAQLAGEYEQYF. The CDR3 bases are TGTGCCAGCAGTGAAGCGCAACTAGCGGGAGAGTACGAGCAGTACTTC.

The chain combines TRBV29-1 with TRBJ2-2, with 8 bases aligning to TRBD1. Per the germline V gene, CDR1 is SQVTM and CDR2 is ANQGSEA. V lost 7 bases to trimming and J lost 6 bases; unmatched junction nucleotides: 10. This CDR3 comprises 14 residues. The CDR3 region has the DNA TGCAGCGCCGACAGGGGTGGCATACCCGGGGAGCTGTTTTTT. Protein product: CSADRGGIPGELFF.

This clonotype has a count of ten or more. The genes are TRBV2 and TRBJ1-1, with D possibly matching TRBD1 (6 bases). Germline assignment: CDR1 SNHLY and CDR2 FYNNEI. V lost 3 bases and J lost 4, with 9 bases in between. The CDR3 has 13 amino acids. For the CDR3, the DNA is TGTGCCAGCAGTGAGATCAGGGGCACTGAAGCTTTCTTT. This codes for CASSEIRGTEAFF.

The chain has TRBV9 and TRBJ2-5, with D maybe TRBD2 (6 bases). The CDR3 is 14 residues long. CDR1 and CDR2 (germline): SGDLS, YYNGEE. V gave up 0 bases and J gave up 4 bases, with 10 bases separating them. The CDR3 nucleotides read TGTGCCAGCAGCGTAGTACCAGCGGGAGAGACCCAGTACTTC. As protein: CASSVVPAGETQYF. The full variable domain, in which reference TRBV9 and TRBJ2-5 provide the parts outside the CDR3, is DSGVTQTPKHLITATGQRVTLRCSPRSGDLSVYWYQQSLDQGLQFLIQYYNGEERAKGNILERFSAQQFPDLHSELNLSSLELGDSALYFCASSVVPAGETQYFGPGTRLLVL.

This clonotype has more than one count but fewer than ten. This chain uses TRBV20-1 with TRBJ2-7; weak D call: TRBD1 (5 bases). The CDR3 contains 13 residues. The V gene lost 3 bases and the J gene lost 3 bases, with 12 bases spanning the gap. CDR1 is DFQATT and CDR2 is SNEGSKA in the germline V gene (reference sequence). DNA for the CDR3: TGCAGTGCTAGTCCAGGGTTCAACTACGAGCAGTACTTC. This translates into CSASPGFNYEQYF.

This clonotype was seen ten or more times. V usage is TRBV13 and J usage is TRBJ2-3, with D possibly being TRBD1 (5 bases). This CDR3 contains 13 residues. V lost 4 bases and J lost 6, with 11 bases in between. In germline, CDR1 is PRHDT, CDR2 FYEKMQ (reference sequence). The CDR3 spells CASSWWTQDTQYF. CDR3 nucleotide sequence: TGTGCCAGCAGCTGGTGGACACAGGATACGCAGTATTTT.